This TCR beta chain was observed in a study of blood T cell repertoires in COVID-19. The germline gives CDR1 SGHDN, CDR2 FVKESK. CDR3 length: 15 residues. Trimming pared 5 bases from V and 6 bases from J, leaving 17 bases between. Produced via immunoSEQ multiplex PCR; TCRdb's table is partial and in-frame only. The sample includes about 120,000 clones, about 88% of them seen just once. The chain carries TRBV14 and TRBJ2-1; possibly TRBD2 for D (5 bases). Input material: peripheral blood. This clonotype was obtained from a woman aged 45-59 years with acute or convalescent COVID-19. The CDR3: CASSAQRGMINEQFF. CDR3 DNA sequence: TGTGCCAGCAGCGCTCAGAGAGGGATGATCAATGAGCAGTTCTTC.